A selection of T cell receptor beta chains follows, all from one sample in a study of cytomegalovirus exposure and HLA in healthy donors. Clones were read by immunoSEQ multiplex PCR, and TCRdb kept only the in-frame ones, dropping some. The sample records approximately 150,000 clones, 79% being singletons. The sample was PBMCs. The receptors were sampled from a man aged 50 or older in good health and CMV-seropositive. Both conserved end residues are part of each CDR3. The D gene is left open where the match is weak. The size entry is marked missing in some rows and otherwise reads once, few, many or a size class.

16 | . | TRBJ1-1 | TRBV28 | TRBD1 | TGTGCCAGCAGTTTAGCCGGGACAGGGCCGAACACTGAAGCTTTCTTT | CASSLAGTGPNTEAFF
11 | . | TRBJ1-3 | TRBV6-5 | . | TGTGCCAGCGCGTCTGGAAACACCATATATTTT | CASASGNTIYF
15 | . | TRBJ2-7 | TRBV6-1 | TRBD1 | TGTGCCAGCAGCAGGACAGGGGGAGGCTCCTACGAGCAGTACTTC | CASSRTGGGSYEQYF
16 | . | TRBJ2-3 | TRBV28 | TRBD2 | TGTGCCAGCAGTTTACCTCTAGCGGGAAACTCAGATACGCAGTATTTT | CASSLPLAGNSDTQYF
15 | few | TRBJ2-3 | TRBV6-6 | TRBD1 | TGTGCCAGCAGTTCAAGCGGACAGGTGGCAGATACGCAGTATTTT | CASSSSGQVADTQYF
11 | . | TRBJ2-7 | TRBV28 | . | TGTGCCAGCAGTTCCCCGTACGAGCAGTACTTC | CASSSPYEQYF
15 | . | TRBJ1-1 | TRBV2 | . | TGTGCCAGCAGTGAGCTGGTCAGCCCGAGGACTGAAGCTTTCTTT | CASSELVSPRTEAFF
13 | once | TRBJ1-1 | TRBV2 | . | TGTGCCAGGATACAGGGTGGGTTGACTGAAGCTTTCTTT | CARIQGGLTEAFF
13 | . | TRBJ2-7 | TRBV27 | . | TGTGCCAGCAGTCCCTCGGTCTACTACGAGCAGTACTTC | CASSPSVYYEQYF
13 | . | TRBJ1-1 | TRBV6-1 | . | TGTGCCAGCAGTAACCGGGAGAACACTGAAGCTTTCTTT | CASSNRENTEAFF
15 | . | TRBJ2-1 | TRBV4-2 | . | TGTGCCAGCAGCCAAGAGTCAGCGGTTGACAATGAGCAGTTCTTC | CASSQESAVDNEQFF
16 | . | TRBJ1-3 | TRBV7-9 | TRBD1 | TGTGCCAGCAGCTTAGCGGGACAGGCCTCTGGAAACACCATATATTTT | CASSLAGQASGNTIYF
14 | . | TRBJ2-2 | TRBV6-5 | TRBD1 | TGTGCCAGCAGACGGACAGGTTACACCGGGGAGCTGTTTTTT | CASRRTGYTGELFF
13 | once | TRBJ2-2 | TRBV27 | . | TGTGCCAGCAGTTTACAGGGGACCGGGGAGCTGTTTTTT | CASSLQGTGELFF
15 | . | TRBJ2-1 | TRBV2 | . | TGTGCCAGCAGGGGCGGGGTAGACTCCTACAATGAGCAGTTCTTC | CASRGGVDSYNEQFF
14 | few | TRBJ2-1 | TRBV7-9 | . | TGTTCCAGCAGCTTAGCTGTCCTTTACAATGAGCAGTTCTTC | CSSSLAVLYNEQFF
16 | . | TRBJ1-1 | TRBV25-1 | . | TGTGCCAGCAGTGAACGGGGGAGTCCCCTGGGGACTGAAGCTTTCTTT | CASSERGSPLGTEAFF
15 | . | TRBJ2-1 | TRBV27 | TRBD2 | TGTGCCAGCAGTTCCACTAGCGGGATATACAATGAGCAGTTCTTC | CASSSTSGIYNEQFF
13 | . | TRBJ2-7 | TRBV5-1 | . | TGCGCCAGCAGCGCGGGACTCTCCTACGAGCAGTACTTC | CASSAGLSYEQYF
15 | . | TRBJ2-5 | TRBV5-1 | TRBD1 | TGCGCCAGCAGCTTGGCCGACAGGGGGCGGGAGACCCAGTACTTC | CASSLADRGRETQYF
14 | . | TRBJ2-7 | TRBV11-2 | . | TGTGCCAGCAGCTTAGTCGGTGACAAGTACGAGCAGTACTTC | CASSLVGDKYEQYF
14 | . | TRBJ1-1 | TRBV10-3 | . | TGTGCCATCAGTGAAAACAGGGTATCCACTGAAGCTTTCTTT | CAISENRVSTEAFF
14 | . | TRBJ2-1 | TRBV5-1 | TRBD2 | TGCGCCAGCGGGACTAGCGGGGAATACAATGAGCAGTTCTTC | CASGTSGEYNEQFF
15 | . | TRBJ2-1 | TRBV18 | TRBD2 | TGTGCCAGCGTTCTAGCGGGAGGGCCGGAGAATGAGCAGTTCTTC | CASVLAGGPENEQFF
18 | . | TRBJ2-1 | TRBV5-1 | TRBD2 | TGCGCCAGCAGCTTGGATCCTAGCGGGAGGCCCTCGAACAATGAGCAGTTCTTC | CASSLDPSGRPSNNEQFF
11 | . | TRBJ1-1 | TRBV29-1 | . | TGCAGCGTTCCACAGAGCACTGAAGCTTTCTTT | CSVPQSTEAFF
12 | once | TRBJ1-4 | TRBV7-9 | . | TGTTCCAGCAGCCCAGACTCCGGAAAACTGTTTTTT | CSSSPDSGKLFF
15 | . | TRBJ2-7 | TRBV27 | . | TGTGCCAGCAGTTTCTCGGGAAACCGCAAAAACGAGCAGTACTTC | CASSFSGNRKNEQYF
15 | . | TRBJ2-1 | TRBV6-6 | TRBD1 | TGTGCCAGCAGTTACGGTTGGGACAGGGACAATGAGCAGTTCTTC | CASSYGWDRDNEQFF
15 | once | TRBJ2-1 | TRBV5-1 | TRBD2 | TGCGCCAGCAGCTGGCTAGCGGGGGGAGACAATGAGCAGTTCTTC | CASSWLAGGDNEQFF
17 | . | TRBJ1-1 | TRBV7-9 | TRBD1 | TGTTCCAGCAGCTTAGCGGTGACAGGGGAAATGAACACTGAAGCTTTCTTT | CSSSLAVTGEMNTEAFF
15 | . | TRBJ2-7 | TRBV28 | . | TGTGCCAGCAGATCCCTTTCTAGCGCGTTCTACGAGCAGTACTTC | CASRSLSSAFYEQYF
13 | . | TRBJ1-2 | TRBV28 | TRBD1 | TGTGCCAGCAGTTCTGGGAGGGGGACAGGGAGCAGTTTC | CASSSGRGTGSSF
15 | . | TRBJ2-7 | TRBV30 | TRBD2 | TGTGCCTGGAGTAATCGACTAGCGGGAGGCTACGAGCAGTACTTC | CAWSNRLAGGYEQYF
15 | . | TRBJ2-7 | TRBV11-2 | . | TGTGCCAGCAGCTTAGGAGGGGGAATTTATTGGGAGCAGTACTTC | CASSLGGGIYWEQYF
19 | once | TRBJ1-5 | TRBV30 | TRBD1 | TGTGCCTGGAGACCTTTGGGGACAGGGGACTCCGATCTCAATCAGCCCCAGCATTTT | CAWRPLGTGDSDLNQPQHF
14 | . | TRBJ1-6 | TRBV9 | . | TGTGCCAGCAGCGTGGGCCAGAATATTTCACCCCTCCACTTT | CASSVGQNISPLHF
13 | . | TRBJ2-3 | TRBV29-1 | . | TGCAGCGTTGGGGAGGCCTTTCAAGATACGCAGTATTTT | CSVGEAFQDTQYF
14 | few | TRBJ1-5 | TRBV5-1 | . | TGCGCCAGCAGCTTGGGTCAGGGAGGCCAGCCCCAGCATTTT | CASSLGQGGQPQHF
15 | . | TRBJ2-1 | TRBV11-2 | . | TGTGCCACCCATATAACTATTCCCCTTAACAATGAGCAGTTCTTC | CATHITIPLNNEQFF
14 | . | TRBJ2-3 | TRBV9 | . | TGTGCCAGCACCTTTGGAGGAGGCGCAGATACGCAGTATTTT | CASTFGGGADTQYF
14 | . | TRBJ2-7 | TRBV28 | . | TGTGCCAGCACCCCCGGGGGGCTCTCCTACGAGCAGTACTTC | CASTPGGLSYEQYF
14 | . | TRBJ1-6 | TRBV30 | TRBD1 | TGTGCCTGGGGGCTCGGACAGGGTAATTCACCCCTCCACTTT | CAWGLGQGNSPLHF
15 | . | TRBJ2-7 | TRBV27 | TRBD2 | TGTGCCAGCAGCCTACTAGCGGGAGGGATCAACGAGCAGTACTTC | CASSLLAGGINEQYF
11 | . | TRBJ1-2 | TRBV28 | . | TGTGCCACCTACCTACGCTATGGCTACACCTTC | CATYLRYGYTF
15 | . | TRBJ1-2 | TRBV27 | . | TGTGCCAGCAGTTTATCGGGGGAGGGGAACTATGGCTACACCTTC | CASSLSGEGNYGYTF
13 | . | TRBJ1-2 | TRBV2 | . | TGTGCCAGCAGAGAGACGGTAGCTGACGGCTACACCTTC | CASRETVADGYTF
16 | . | TRBJ2-7 | TRBV19 | TRBD1 | TGTGCCAGTAGTAACCTTAAACAGGGGGCAGCATACGAGCAGTACTTC | CASSNLKQGAAYEQYF
14 | . | TRBJ2-7 | TRBV6-5 | TRBD1 | TGTGCCAGCAGTTGGGACAGGGGGCGGAAAGAGCAGTACTTC | CASSWDRGRKEQYF
11 | . | TRBJ2-7 | TRBV10-3 | . | TGTGCCTCCGGGGATCGGGGAGCGCAGTACTTC | CASGDRGAQYF
15 | once | TRBJ2-7 | TRBV5-6 | TRBD2 | TGTGCCAGCAGTCCCCCTAGCGGTTACTCCTACGAGCAGTACTTC | CASSPPSGYSYEQYF
14 | . | TRBJ2-1 | TRBV7-9 | TRBD2 | TGTGCCAGCAGCGTGGGACTAGCTAGCAATGAGCAGTTCTTC | CASSVGLASNEQFF